This T cell receptor beta chain was sequenced in a study of siplizumab effects on memory and regulatory T cells. General study findings and limits: Proliferating Tregs in siplizumab cultures were never verified as suppressive. A significant reduction in alloreactive sequences traceable to unstimulated CD4+ memory cells was produced by siplizumab.

The CDR3 is made up of 17 amino acids. Germline CDR1 is SGHAT and CDR2 is FQNNGV. The V segment lost 2 bases and the J segment 2 bases; nucleotides outside the gene matches: 10. Using immunoSEQ multiplex PCR, the repertoire was profiled, and TCRdb retains in-frame clones only, with some absent. Of about 110,000 clones in the sample, about nine tenths were seen once. As for this clone: The antigen remains undetermined.

The chain is built from TRBV11-2 and TRBJ2-7; 9 nucleotides line up with TRBD1. Sequencing was done on a sample of CD4+ T cells sorted from blood. This receptor was identified in a human donor in good health. CDR3 nucleotide sequence: TGTGCCAGCAGCTTAAGGTTCGGGGACAGGGCGCCCTACGAGCAGTACTTC. Translating it yields CASSLRFGDRAPYEQYF. Full variable domain (outside the CDR3, taken from reference TRBV11-2 and TRBJ2-7): EAGVAQSPRYKIIEKRQSVAFWCNPISGHATLYWYQQILGQGPKLLIQFQNNGVVDDSQLPKDRFSAERLKGVDSTLKIQPAKLEDSAVYLCASSLRFGDRAPYEQYFGPGTRLTVT.